The clone carrying this T cell receptor (beta chain) was seen ten or more times. Its matching antigen is unknown. The data derive from a study of CD8 T cells in ankylosing spondylitis. Study-wide points: What seemed typical of ankylosing spondylitis blood was a TCR beta motif built from under 10 highly homologous variants.

The CDR3 has 15 residues. The junction had 3 bases not matched to a gene; V was cut back by 4 bases and J by 4 bases. A quantitative 5'-RACE method, one with molecular barcodes, was used to make TCR beta libraries. TCRdb used MiXCR to reprocess the 5' RACE reads, holding one entry per CDR3 protein. Of fewer than 650,000 distinct CDR3 sequences in the sample, 12% are singletons; the top ten hold over 6.5%. Sequencing used blood, either unsorted or a sorted T cell fraction (not recorded which). This clonotype was obtained from a male donor with ankylosing spondylitis. This rearrangement joins TRBV12-3 or TRBV12-4 to TRBJ2-7; TRBD2 agrees at 14 bases. The CDR3 nucleotides are TGTGCCAGCAGTTCCGGACTAGCGGGAGGTTACGAGCAGTACTTC. Amino acids: CASSSGLAGGYEQYF.